This entry lists 8 T cell receptor beta chains sequenced from one sample in a study of T cell responses to AZD1222 COVID-19 vaccine. Data came from immunoSEQ multiplex PCR; TCRdb stores just in-frame clones and leaves some out. Of some 120,000 clones detected, roughly nine tenths appear once; the ten largest clones hold 2.8%. The specimen comprised peripheral blood, sampled on day 0 of AZD1222 vaccination. The source is an adult in good health.

The V and J genes are TRBV9 and TRBJ2-1, with D perhaps assigned TRBD1 or TRBD2 (5 bases each). Trimming removed 0 bases at V and 0 bases at J, with 7 bases between. The CDR3 is made up of 15 amino acids. CDR1 and CDR2 from the germline V gene are SGDLS and YYNGEE. The CDR3 region is CASSVDGTSYNEQFF. The CDR3, as DNA: TGTGCCAGCAGCGTAGACGGGACCTCCTACAATGAGCAGTTCTTC.

This chain links TRBV24-1 with TRBJ2-2; D unresolved. The ends were cut back, 5 bases at V and 7 bases at J, with 4 bases in the middle. The CDR3 spans 11 residues. Germline lookup yields CDR1 KGHDR and CDR2 SFDVKD. DNA for the CDR3: TGTGCCACCAGTGTCGGCGGGGAGCTGTTTTTT. Translation: CATSVGGELFF.

A single count supports this clone. The genes are TRBV19 and TRBJ2-3; TRBD2 agrees at 9 bases. The trim removed 9 bases at V and 6 bases at J, leaving 10 bases unmatched. Germline CDR1 is LNHDA and CDR2 is SQIVND (reference sequence). This CDR3 spans 14 amino acids. Here the CDR3 DNA reads TGTGCCAGCAATAGCGGGAGTTTGCCCGATACGCAGTATTTT. Its protein is CASNSGSLPDTQYF.

The CDR3 region is CAISESVEEGTGELFF. The CDR3 DNA reads as TGTGCCATCAGTGAGTCTGTGGAGGAAGGCACCGGGGAGCTGTTTTTT. The chain couples TRBV10-3 to TRBJ2-2; TRBD2 might be the D (5 bases). Trimming removed 0 bases from V and 4 bases from J, with 12 bases in between. The length of the CDR3 is 16 residues. Germline loops: CDR1 ENHRY, CDR2 SYGVKD.

This rearrangement joins TRBV3-1 (or the pseudogene TRBV3-2) to TRBJ2-1; 7 bases agree with TRBD2. V lost 1 base to trimming and J lost 5 bases; unmatched junction nucleotides: 5. This CDR3 is 15 amino acids long. The V gene's germline CDR1 is LGHDT and CDR2 YNNKEL (reference sequence). The CDR3 reads CASSQGLALNNEQFF. The CDR3 nucleotides read TGTGCCAGCAGCCAAGGACTAGCACTGAACAATGAGCAGTTCTTC.

V usage is TRBV25-1 and J usage is TRBJ2-7, with D unclear. The length of the CDR3 is 12 residues. V was trimmed by 1 base and J by 6 bases, leaving 7 bases between them. The germline V gene has CDR1 MGHDK and CDR2 SYGVNS. The CDR3 nucleotides are TGTGCCAGCAGTGAATCTAGATCCGAGCAGTACTTC. This translates into CASSESRSEQYF.

The chain employs TRBV25-1 and TRBJ1-3; maybe TRBD1 (5 bases). Trimming took off 6 bases at V and 4 bases at J, with 10 bases between the two ends. In germline, CDR1 is MGHDK, CDR2 SYGVNS. The CDR3 has 13 residues. The CDR3 spells CASRDNRGNTIYF. CDR3 coding DNA: TGTGCCAGCAGGGATAACAGGGGAAACACCATATATTTT.

This clone was seen just once. The chain combines TRBV4-1 with TRBJ2-3, with 7 positions matching TRBD2. Germline V gives CDR1 MGHRA, CDR2 YSYEKL. The CDR3 is made up of 15 amino acids. V shed 3 bases and J 4 bases; nucleotides not matched to a gene: 7. For the CDR3, the DNA is TGCGCCAGCAGCCATTCTAGCGGAGGTGCAGATACGCAGTATTTT. Translated, it gives CASSHSSGGADTQYF.